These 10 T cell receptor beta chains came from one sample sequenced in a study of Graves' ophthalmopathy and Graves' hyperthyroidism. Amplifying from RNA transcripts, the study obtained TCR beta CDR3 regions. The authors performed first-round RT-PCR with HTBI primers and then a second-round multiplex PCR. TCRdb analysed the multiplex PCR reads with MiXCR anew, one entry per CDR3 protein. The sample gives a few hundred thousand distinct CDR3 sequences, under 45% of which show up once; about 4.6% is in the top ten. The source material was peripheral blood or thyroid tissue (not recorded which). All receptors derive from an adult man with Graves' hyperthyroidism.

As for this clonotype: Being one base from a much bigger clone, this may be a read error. CDR3 region: CSVEGTASRETQYF. In DNA form, the CDR3 reads TGCAGCGTTGAAGGGACAGCTTCAAGAGAGACCCAGTACTTC. The chain links TRBV29-1 to TRBJ2-5; D might be TRBD1 (6 bases). CDR1 is SQVTM and CDR2 is ANQGSEA in the germline V gene. The CDR3 runs 14 residues. Trimming removed 1 base from V and 4 bases from J, with 13 bases in between.

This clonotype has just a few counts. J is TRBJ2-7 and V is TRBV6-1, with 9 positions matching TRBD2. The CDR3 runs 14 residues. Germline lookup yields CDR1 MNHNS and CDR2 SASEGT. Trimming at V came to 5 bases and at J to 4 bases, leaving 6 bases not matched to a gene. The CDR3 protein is CASSIAGAEYEQYF. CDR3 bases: TGTGCCAGCAGTATAGCGGGAGCGGAATACGAGCAGTACTTC.

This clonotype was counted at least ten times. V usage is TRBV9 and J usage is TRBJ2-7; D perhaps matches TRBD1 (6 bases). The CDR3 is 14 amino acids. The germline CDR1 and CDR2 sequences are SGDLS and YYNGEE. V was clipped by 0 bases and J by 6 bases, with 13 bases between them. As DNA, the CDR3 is TGTGCCAGCAGCGTAGCGTCCCTAGGGGGCGAGCAGTACTTC. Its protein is CASSVASLGGEQYF.

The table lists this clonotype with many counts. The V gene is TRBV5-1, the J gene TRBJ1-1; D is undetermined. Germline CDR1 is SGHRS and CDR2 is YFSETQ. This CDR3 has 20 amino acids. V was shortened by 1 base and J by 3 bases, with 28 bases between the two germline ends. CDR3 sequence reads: CASSLNSDLWRETEDTEAFF. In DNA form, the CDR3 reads TGCGCCAGCAGCTTGAATTCCGACCTATGGAGGGAAACGGAAGACACTGAAGCTTTCTTT.

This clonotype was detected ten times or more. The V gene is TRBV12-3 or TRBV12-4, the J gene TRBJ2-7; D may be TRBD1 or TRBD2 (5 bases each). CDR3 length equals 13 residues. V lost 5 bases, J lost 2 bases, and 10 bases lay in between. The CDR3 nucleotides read TGTGCCAGCAGTCGGGACGGAGCCTACGAGCAGTACTTC. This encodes CASSRDGAYEQYF.

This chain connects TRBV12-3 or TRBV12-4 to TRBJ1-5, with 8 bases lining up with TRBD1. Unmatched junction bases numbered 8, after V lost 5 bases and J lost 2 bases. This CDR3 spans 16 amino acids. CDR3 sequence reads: CASSPRTGIGNQPQHF. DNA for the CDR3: TGTGCCAGCAGTCCTCGGACAGGGATAGGCAATCAGCCCCAGCATTTT.

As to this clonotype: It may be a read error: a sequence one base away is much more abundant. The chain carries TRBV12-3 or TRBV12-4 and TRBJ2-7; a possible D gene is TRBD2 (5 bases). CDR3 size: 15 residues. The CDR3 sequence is CGSSILRDMGGEQYF. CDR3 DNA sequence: TGTGGCAGCAGCATCCTCCGGGATATGGGTGGTGAGCAGTACTTC.

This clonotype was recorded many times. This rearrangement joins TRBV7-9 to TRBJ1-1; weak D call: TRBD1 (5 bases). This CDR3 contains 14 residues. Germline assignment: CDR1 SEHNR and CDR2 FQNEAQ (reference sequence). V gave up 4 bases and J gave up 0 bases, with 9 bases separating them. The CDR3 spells CASSYGAVNTEAFF. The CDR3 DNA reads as TGTGCCAGCAGCTACGGGGCAGTGAACACTGAAGCTTTCTTT.

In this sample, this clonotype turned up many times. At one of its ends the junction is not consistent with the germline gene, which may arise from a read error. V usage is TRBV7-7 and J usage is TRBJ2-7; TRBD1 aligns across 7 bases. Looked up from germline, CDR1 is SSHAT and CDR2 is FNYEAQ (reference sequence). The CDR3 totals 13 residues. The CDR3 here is CASSRNQGDEQYF. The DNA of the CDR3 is TGTGCTAGCAGCCGGAATCAGGGGGACGAGCAGTACTTC.

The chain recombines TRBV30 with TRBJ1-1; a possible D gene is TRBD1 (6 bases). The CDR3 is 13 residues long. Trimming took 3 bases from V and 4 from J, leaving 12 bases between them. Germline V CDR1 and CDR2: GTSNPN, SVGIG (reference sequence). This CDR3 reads CAWSEGGGTEAFF. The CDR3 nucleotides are TGTGCCTGGAGCGAGGGAGGGGGCACTGAAGCTTTCTTT.